These 14 T cell receptor beta chains were all obtained from the same sample, sequenced in a study of blood T cells in healthy people across ages. With a J-beta primer mix and a sample-barcoded 5' primer, a second PCR ran about 6 to 11 cycles. Each CDR3 protein is one row after TCRdb ran MiXCR on the 5' RACE reads. The table lists over 500,000 distinct CDR3 sequences, around a quarter of them singletons. The sample was also linked to a second study, of T cells of mothers and their children.

Sequencing was carried out using blood. These receptors were taken from a boy between 2 and 10 years old in good health.

The rearrangement joins TRBV29-1 to TRBJ1-2, with 7 nucleotides matching TRBD1. V shed 3 bases, J shed 5 bases, and the junction held 3 bases outside the gene matches. Germline V gene data show CDR1 as SQVTM and CDR2 as ANQGSEA. This CDR3 contains 12 residues. For the CDR3, the DNA is TGCAGCGTTGAGAGGGGGCGATATGGCTACACCTTC. Translated: CSVERGRYGYTF.

This clonotype has more than one count but fewer than ten. The J gene is TRBJ2-1, the V gene TRBV5-1, with 10 bases that match TRBD2. This CDR3 region has 16 residues. V lost 0 bases and J lost 6; bases outside the gene matches: 6. Germline loops: CDR1 SGHRS, CDR2 YFSETQ. The CDR3 DNA is TGCGCCAGCAGCTTGGGTAGCGGGGGGTCCGGCAATGAGCAGTTCTTC. Residues: CASSLGSGGSGNEQFF.

V usage is TRBV6-2 or TRBV6-3 and J usage is TRBJ1-5; D is uncertain. CDR1 is MNHEY and CDR2 is SVGEGT in the germline V gene. V dropped 2 bases and J dropped 5 bases, with 19 bases sitting between them. This CDR3 has 17 residues. The CDR3 protein is CASSYPQDWRDDQPQHF. DNA for the CDR3: TGTGCCAGCAGTTACCCCCAGGATTGGCGAGACGATCAGCCCCAGCATTTT.

V is TRBV7-8 and J is TRBJ1-6; no clear D gene. With 3 bases removed from V and 9 bases from J, the gap between germline ends came to 9 bases. The CDR3 is 13 residues long. Per the germline V gene, CDR1 is SGHVS and CDR2 is FQNEAQ. The CDR3 reads CASSFPGSSPLHF. In nucleotides, the CDR3 is TGTGCCAGCAGCTTCCCCGGGAGTTCACCCCTCCACTTT. Full variable domain (outside the CDR3, taken from reference TRBV7-8 and TRBJ1-6): GAGVSQSPRYKVAKRGQDVALRCDPISGHVSLFWYQQALGQGPEFLTYFQNEAQLDKSGLPSDRFFAERPEGSVSTLKIQRTQQEDSAVYLCASSFPGSSPLHFGNGTRLTVT.

This clonotype was seen more than once but under ten times. The chain recombines TRBV7-9 with TRBJ2-5, with TRBD2 matching 11 bases. Losses at the gene ends were 5 bases for V and 9 bases for J; bases not matched to a gene: 11. The CDR3 runs 15 residues. Germline CDR1 reads SEHNR; CDR2 reads FQNEAQ (reference sequence). In DNA, the CDR3 is TGTGCCAGCAGCCGACTAGCGGGGCCCCGTGGGGCCCAGTACTTC. This codes for CASSRLAGPRGAQYF. The variable domain in full, with the rest retrieved from reference TRBV7-9 and TRBJ2-5, is DTGVSQNPRHKITKRGQNVTFRCDPISEHNRLYWYRQTLGQGPEFLTYFQNEAQLEKSRLLSDRFSAERPKGSFSTLEIQRTEQGDSAMYLCASSRLAGPRGAQYFGPGTRLLVL.

The rearrangement joins TRBV12-3 or TRBV12-4 to TRBJ2-5; TRBD1 aligns across 9 bases. This CDR3 comprises 14 residues. After removal of 4 bases from V and 3 bases from J, the junction contained 3 bases not matched to a gene. The CDR3 here is CASSWTGAEETQYF. CDR3 sequence (DNA): TGTGCCAGCAGTTGGACAGGGGCGGAAGAGACCCAGTACTTC.

V is TRBV7-9 and J is TRBJ2-7; no definite D call. Per germline, CDR1 SEHNR and CDR2 FQNEAQ (reference sequence). The V end lost 5 bases, the J end lost 2 bases, and 10 bases lay between the germline ends. CDR3 length: 13 residues. The CDR3 DNA reads as TGTGCCAGCAGCCATCCAGGCCCCTACGAGCAGTACTTC. Encoded protein: CASSHPGPYEQYF.

The gene calls are TRBV3-1 and TRBJ2-2; 9 bases fit TRBD2. Looked up from germline, CDR1 is LGHDT and CDR2 is YNNKEL (reference sequence). Trimming took 2 bases from V and 2 from J; bases not matched to a gene: 15. The CDR3 extends over 20 amino acids. CDR3 residues: CASSQRGFGSGGRNTGELFF. DNA of the CDR3: TGTGCCAGCAGCCAAAGGGGTTTTGGTAGCGGGGGCCGTAACACCGGGGAGCTGTTTTTT.

This clonotype was recorded a few times. The CDR3 spells CASTSLGQGSNEQFF. Here the CDR3 DNA reads TGTGCCAGCACCTCTCTTGGACAGGGGAGCAATGAGCAGTTCTTC. The chain couples TRBV6-1 to TRBJ2-5; TRBD1 matches 9 bases. The DNA end lines up better with TRBJ2-1; the J call may be wrong. This CDR3 is 15 amino acids long. CDR1 is MNHNS, CDR2 SASEGT, per germline.

This clonotype was found a few times. For the CDR3, the DNA is TGTGCCAGCAGCCCCCAGGGGGCTTCAGAGACCCAGTACTTC. Its translation: CASSPQGASETQYF. This sequence joins TRBV11-2 and TRBJ2-5; 8 bases are a match to TRBD1. Germline V gives CDR1 SGHAT, CDR2 FQNNGV. With 5 bases clipped from V and 4 bases from J, the junction kept 6 bases outside the gene matches. The CDR3 covers 14 residues.

This clonotype was counted between two and nine times. The chain employs TRBV5-1 and TRBJ2-7, with a weak D call TRBD2 (5 bases). The CDR3 sequence is 16 residues long. Germline CDR1 and CDR2: SGHRS and YFSETQ. The ends were cut back, 0 bases at V and 5 bases at J, with 18 bases in the middle. This chain's CDR3 is CASSLDPGSPPNEQYF. The CDR3 DNA is TGCGCCAGCAGCTTGGATCCGGGGTCGCCACCAAACGAGCAGTACTTC.

The V and J genes are TRBV29-1 and TRBJ1-2; D gene ambiguous. Germline V CDR1 and CDR2: SQVTM, ANQGSEA. Trimming left V 2 bases short and J 6 bases short, with 13 bases between. The CDR3 length is 13 residues. CDR3 bases: TGCAGCGTTGAACTCTTCGGGAGGCATGGCTACACCTTC. Its protein product is CSVELFGRHGYTF.

This clonotype was counted ten times or more. The chain recombines TRBV7-9 with TRBJ2-5; 7 bases align to TRBD1. The CDR3 spans 13 residues. Germline values: CDR1 SEHNR, CDR2 FQNEAQ (reference sequence). V lost 5 bases, J lost 4 bases, and 4 bases stayed unmatched. In DNA form, the CDR3 reads TGTGCCAGCAGCCCACAGGGGAGAGAGACCCAGTACTTC. It translates to CASSPQGRETQYF.

This clonotype occurred a few times. V and J are TRBV7-2 and TRBJ2-7; no reliable D call. The CDR3 consists of 14 residues. Between the trimmed V and J ends, which lost 3 bases and 2 bases, there was a span of 11 bases. In germline, CDR1 is SGHTA, CDR2 FQGNSA. DNA of the CDR3: TGTGCCAGCAGCTTTAGCCCGGCCCCCTACGAGCAGTACTTC. Protein product: CASSFSPAPYEQYF. The variable domain in full, completed from reference TRBV7-2 and TRBJ2-7, reads GAGVSQSPSNKVTEKGKDVELRCDPISGHTALYWYRQSLGQGLEFLIYFQGNSAPDKSGLPSDRFSAERTGGSVSTLTIQRTQQEDSAVYLCASSFSPAPYEQYFGPGTRLTVT.